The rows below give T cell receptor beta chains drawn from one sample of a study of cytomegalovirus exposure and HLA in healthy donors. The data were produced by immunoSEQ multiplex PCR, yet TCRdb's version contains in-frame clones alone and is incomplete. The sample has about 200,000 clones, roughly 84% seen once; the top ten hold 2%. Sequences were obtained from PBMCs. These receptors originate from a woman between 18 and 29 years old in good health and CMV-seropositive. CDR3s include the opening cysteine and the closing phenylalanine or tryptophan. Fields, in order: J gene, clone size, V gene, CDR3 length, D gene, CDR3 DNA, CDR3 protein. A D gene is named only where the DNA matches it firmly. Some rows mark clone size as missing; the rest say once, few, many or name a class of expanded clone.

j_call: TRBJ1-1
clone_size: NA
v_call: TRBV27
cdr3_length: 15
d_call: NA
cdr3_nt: TGTGCCAGCAGTTTACTCGGAGGAAGCAGTGCTGAAGCTTTCTTT
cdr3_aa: CASSLLGGSSAEAFF

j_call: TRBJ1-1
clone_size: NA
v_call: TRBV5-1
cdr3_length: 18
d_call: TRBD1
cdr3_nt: TGCGCCAGCAGCTCGCCCATAACAGGGGCGGTTGAGAACACTGAAGCTTTCTTT
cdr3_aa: CASSSPITGAVENTEAFF

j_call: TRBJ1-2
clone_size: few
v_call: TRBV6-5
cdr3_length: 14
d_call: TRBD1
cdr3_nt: TGTGCCAGCAGTTACTCTCAGGGGGCTAGAGGCTACACCTTC
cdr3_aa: CASSYSQGARGYTF

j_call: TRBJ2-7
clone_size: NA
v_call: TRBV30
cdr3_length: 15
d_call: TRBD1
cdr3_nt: TGTGCCTGGAGCCCAACAGGGGTTCGGTTCTTAGAGCAGTACTTC
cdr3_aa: CAWSPTGVRFLEQYF

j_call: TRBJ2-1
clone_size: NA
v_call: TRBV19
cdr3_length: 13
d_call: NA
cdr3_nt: TGTGCCAGTAGTCCGGGACTGTACAATGAGCAGTTCTTC
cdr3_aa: CASSPGLYNEQFF

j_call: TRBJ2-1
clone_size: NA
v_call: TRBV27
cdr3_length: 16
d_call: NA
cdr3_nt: TGTGCCAGCAGTTTACGCGGGGAGAGCTCCTACAATGAGCAGTTCTTC
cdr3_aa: CASSLRGESSYNEQFF

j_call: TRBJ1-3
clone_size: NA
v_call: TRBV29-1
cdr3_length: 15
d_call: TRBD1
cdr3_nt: TGCAGCGTTGAAGGGGGACAGGGGTCTGGAAACACCATATATTTT
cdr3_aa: CSVEGGQGSGNTIYF

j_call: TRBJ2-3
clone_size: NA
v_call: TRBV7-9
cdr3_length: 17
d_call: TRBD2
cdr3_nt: TGTGCCAGCAGCTCGAACAGACTAGCGGGAAGCACAGATACGCAGTATTTT
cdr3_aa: CASSSNRLAGSTDTQYF

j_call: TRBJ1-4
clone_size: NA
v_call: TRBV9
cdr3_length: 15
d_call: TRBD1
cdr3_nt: TGTGCCAGCAGCGTAGAAGGGGGCGCTATCGAAAAACTGTTTTTT
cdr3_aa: CASSVEGGAIEKLFF

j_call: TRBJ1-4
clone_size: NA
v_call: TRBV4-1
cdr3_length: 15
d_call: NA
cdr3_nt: TGCGCCAGCAGCCTTCAGCGGGGGAGGAATGAAAAACTGTTTTTT
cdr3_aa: CASSLQRGRNEKLFF

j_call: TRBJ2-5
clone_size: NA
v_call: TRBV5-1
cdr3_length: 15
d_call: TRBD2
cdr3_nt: TGCGCCAGCAGCTTAGGGCATAGCGGGAGAGAGACCCAGTACTTC
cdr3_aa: CASSLGHSGRETQYF

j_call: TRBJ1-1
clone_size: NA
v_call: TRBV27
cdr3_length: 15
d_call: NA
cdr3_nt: TGTGCCAGCAGTTTATCGGGGCCTGGGGACACTGAAGCTTTCTTT
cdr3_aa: CASSLSGPGDTEAFF